One and the same sample provided the 5 T cell receptor beta chains below, sequenced in a study of cytomegalovirus exposure and HLA in healthy donors. This PCR relied on a set of 60 Vbeta primers and 13 Jbeta primers. Measured with immunoSEQ multiplex PCR; TCRdb has only the in-frame clones, and not every one. The sample contains approximately 130,000 clones, roughly four fifths of which appear only once. Input material: PBMCs. The receptors derive from a girl aged 2 to 9 in good health and CMV-seronegative.

In its sample, this clone was seen a few times. The rearrangement uses TRBV19 and TRBJ2-1; TRBD2 aligns across 10 bases. The germline CDR1 and CDR2 sequences are LNHDA and SQIVND (reference sequence). With V trimmed by 5 bases and J by 7 bases, 2 bases remained unmatched. The CDR3 spans 13 residues. The CDR3 loop reads CASSVGLANEQFF. The CDR3 DNA reads TGTGCCAGTAGTGTGGGACTAGCGAATGAGCAGTTCTTC. The variable domain in full, completed from reference TRBV19 and TRBJ2-1, reads DGGITQSPKYLFRKEGQNVTLSCEQNLNHDAMYWYRQDPGQGLRLIYYSQIVNDFQKGDIAEGYSVSREKKESFPLTVTSAQKNPTAFYLCASSVGLANEQFFGPGTRLTVL.

The table lists this clone with a count of one. The chain has TRBV7-9 and TRBJ2-3; 8 bases line up with TRBD2. J gave up 4 bases and V 5 bases, and 8 bases lay outside the gene matches. CDR3 length equals 15 residues. The germline V gene has CDR1 SEHNR and CDR2 FQNEAQ (reference sequence). DNA for the CDR3: TGTGCCAGCAGCCCGTGGCGGGAGGATGCAGATACGCAGTATTTT. Encoded protein: CASSPWREDADTQYF.

The rearrangement links TRBV5-1 to TRBJ2-3, with a possible D match to TRBD2 (6 bases). Germline values: CDR1 SGHRS, CDR2 YFSETQ. Trimming left V 4 bases short and J 0 bases short, with 15 bases between. The CDR3 extends over 16 amino acids. CDR3 in DNA: TGCGCCAGCAGCCCGGGAGATTTTCCGAGCACAGATACGCAGTATTTT. Translated, it gives CASSPGDFPSTDTQYF.

This clone occurred a few times. This rearrangement joins TRBV6-6 to TRBJ1-1, with unresolved D. Trimming shortened V by 7 bases and J by 1 base, and 10 bases separated the two germline ends. Germline CDR1 reads MNHNY; CDR2 reads SVGAGI (reference sequence). The CDR3 totals 13 residues. The DNA of the CDR3 is TGTGCCAGCACCGAGGGTGGGAACACTGAAGCTTTCTTT. Translating it yields CASTEGGNTEAFF.

V gene TRBV2 combines with J gene TRBJ2-7; 13 nucleotides match TRBD2. This CDR3 comprises 16 residues. Germline trimming cut 3 bases from V and 2 bases from J; bases unmatched to any gene: 4. Germline CDR1 reads SNHLY; CDR2 reads FYNNEI. Written as DNA, the CDR3 is TGTGCCAGCAGTGACCCCGGACTAGCGGGAGCCTACGAGCAGTACTTC. Its translation: CASSDPGLAGAYEQYF.